A selection of T cell receptor beta chains follows, all from one sample in a study of PD-1 blockade in classical Hodgkin lymphoma. This table comes from immunoSEQ multiplex PCR, and its TCRdb copy is limited to in-frame clones, with some not included. The sample has around 40,000 clones, 77% seen once. Material: peripheral blood mononuclear cells (PBMCs), obtained before the fourth cycle of nivolumab. These receptors came from a human donor with classical Hodgkin lymphoma. Both conserved end residues are part of each CDR3.

V: TRBV7-6
J: TRBJ2-7
CDR3: CASSLFGGAYEQYF

V: TRBV10-3
J: TRBJ2-1
CDR3: CAISDGGLQTYNEQFF

V: TRBV2
J: TRBJ2-7
CDR3: CASKRHDLSSYEQYF

V: TRBV5-6
J: TRBJ2-1
CDR3: CASSNPQGAHFHEQFF

V: TRBV19
J: TRBJ1-5
CDR3: CASRAQSNQPQHF

V: TRBV18
J: TRBJ2-6
CDR3: CASKREAGANVLTF

V: TRBV7-2
J: TRBJ1-3
CDR3: CASSLAGTGNTIYF

V: TRBV7-2
J: TRBJ1-5
CDR3: CASSRGQGAQPQHF

V: TRBV10-3
J: TRBJ1-2
CDR3: CAISDPRTGLRANYGYTF

V: TRBV27
J: TRBJ1-6
CDR3: CASSLSLRGSYNSPLHF

V: TRBV29-1
J: TRBJ2-7
CDR3: CSVVAGSGNEQYF

V: TRBV7-9
J: TRBJ2-7
CDR3: CASSLEGLSYEQYF

V: TRBV7-2
J: TRBJ1-1
CDR3: CASSSLDTVLNTEAFF

V: TRBV5-6
J: TRBJ1-2
CDR3: CASSLAVGRLGYTF

V: TRBV4-2
J: TRBJ1-1
CDR3: CASSQGEEGTEAFF

V: TRBV6-1
J: TRBJ2-7
CDR3: CASSEWGRGYEQYF

V: TRBV2
J: TRBJ1-1
CDR3: CASRVSNTEAFF

V: TRBV6-1
J: TRBJ2-6
CDR3: CASSELGVGANVLTF

V: TRBV19
J: TRBJ2-7
CDR3: CASSIAGNEQYF

V: TRBV7-8
J: TRBJ2-5
CDR3: CASSSLTGIQETQYF

V: TRBV2
J: TRBJ2-3
CDR3: CASRGTSGATDTQYF

V: TRBV7-3
J: TRBJ1-1
CDR3: CASSLWAENTEAFF

V: TRBV7-2
J: TRBJ1-1
CDR3: CASRRQLNTEAFF

V: TRBV10-2
J: TRBJ1-5
CDR3: CASSESGGTSNQPQHF

V: TRBV10-2
J: TRBJ1-2
CDR3: CASSRQGADGYTF

V: TRBV19
J: TRBJ1-2
CDR3: CASSVTGALLGYTF

V: TRBV7-2
J: TRBJ2-1
CDR3: CASSQDRSSYNEQFF

V: TRBV10-3
J: TRBJ1-2
CDR3: CAISGGTGGVYGYTF

V: TRBV4-3
J: TRBJ1-2
CDR3: CASSHGNYGYTF

V: TRBV4-3
J: TRBJ2-5
CDR3: CASSQSGGRGAQYF

V: TRBV6-6
J: TRBJ2-2
CDR3: CASSTGGLTGELFF

V: TRBV29-1
J: TRBJ1-4
CDR3: CSVDVRRQYNEKLFF

V: TRBV4-1
J: TRBJ2-2
CDR3: CASSTRDRVRSSTGELFF

V: TRBV6-5
J: TRBJ2-3
CDR3: CASSYSTGGGTDTQYF

V: TRBV2
J: TRBJ1-1
CDR3: CASTAGGWGAFF

V: TRBV5-4
J: TRBJ1-3
CDR3: CASAQSSGNTIYF

V: TRBV11-1
J: TRBJ2-1
CDR3: CASRSSYNEQFF

V: TRBV7-2
J: TRBJ2-7
CDR3: CASRIAGAYNLYEQYF

V: TRBV7-3
J: TRBJ2-1
CDR3: CASSLHLTGPLGGGGQFF

V: TRBV29-1
J: TRBJ1-2
CDR3: CSVEVATVPYGYTF

V: TRBV6-6
J: TRBJ1-1
CDR3: CASSSKNTEAFF

V: TRBV13
J: TRBJ2-7
CDR3: CASSSPGLPYEQYF

V: TRBV10-3
J: TRBJ2-3
CDR3: CAISESMLPGPRTDTQYF

V: TRBV27
J: TRBJ2-1
CDR3: CASSFGGSRSYNEQFF

V: TRBV7-2
J: TRBJ1-1
CDR3: CASSLTGRSTEAFF

V: TRBV4-1
J: TRBJ2-2
CDR3: CASSQGQRGFTGELFF

V: TRBV5-1
J: TRBJ2-7
CDR3: CASSQRGPPSLLEQYF

V: TRBV10-3
J: TRBJ2-5
CDR3: CAISESWETQYF

V: TRBV7-9
J: TRBJ2-5
CDR3: CASSLARIETQYF

V: TRBV5-1
J: TRBJ2-5
CDR3: CASSPGTRMETQYF

V: TRBV30
J: TRBJ2-4
CDR3: CAWRRGLALAENIQYF

V: TRBV30
J: TRBJ2-7
CDR3: CAWIPIYNRGRAYEQYF

V: TRBV4-2
J: TRBJ1-4
CDR3: CASSQTVRARLRGDEKLFF

V: TRBV5-6
J: TRBJ2-2
CDR3: CASSFSPTGELFF

V: TRBV4-1
J: TRBJ1-1
CDR3: CASSQAGSNTEAFF

V: TRBV6-1
J: TRBJ1-5
CDR3: CASRGNRANQPQHF

V: TRBV10-3
J: TRBJ2-3
CDR3: CAIRGGGATDTQYF

V: TRBV7-9
J: TRBJ1-2
CDR3: CASSYDRGYGYTF

V: TRBV12-5
J: TRBJ2-7
CDR3: CASGLQSYEQYF

V: TRBV11-3
J: TRBJ2-2
CDR3: CASSRTGVRTGELFF